Below, 31 T cell receptor beta chains from the same sample are listed, as sequenced in a study of cytomegalovirus exposure and HLA in healthy donors. The PCR used 60 Vbeta and 13 Jbeta primers. Using immunoSEQ multiplex PCR, the repertoire was profiled, and TCRdb retains in-frame clones only, with some absent. This table has about 110,000 clones, about 76% appearing once. Sequencing used PBMCs. These receptors were obtained from a woman aged 30 to 39 in good health and CMV-seronegative.

This rearrangement joins TRBV6-1 to TRBJ2-1, with 10 bases aligning to TRBD2. The CDR3 runs 16 residues. CDR1 is MNHNS and CDR2 is SASEGT in the germline V gene. V shed 3 bases and J 4 bases; nucleotides not matched to a gene: 6. CDR3 nucleotide sequence: TGTGCCAGCAGTGAGAGGAGGACTAGCGGTTACAATGAGCAGTTCTTC. This codes for CASSERRTSGYNEQFF.

This clone was observed a single time. Other DNA sequences in the same sample also yield this CDR3. V and J are TRBV18 and TRBJ1-3; the D is unclear. Trimming pared 0 bases from V and 0 bases from J, leaving 6 bases between. The V gene's germline CDR1 is KGHSH and CDR2 LQKENI. The CDR3 has 15 amino acids. CDR3 in DNA: TGTGCCAGCTCACCACCTAGTCGCTCTGGAAACACCATATATTTT. The encoded protein is CASSPPSRSGNTIYF. Variable domain in full (rest from reference TRBV18 and TRBJ1-3): NAGVMQNPRHLVRRRGQEARLRCSPMKGHSHVYWYRQLPEEGLKFMVYLQKENIIDESGMPKERFSAEFPKEGPSILRIQQVVRGDSAAYFCASSPPSRSGNTIYFGEGSWLTVV.

This clone was seen a single time. Here the CDR3 DNA reads TGCGCCAGCAGCCCGCTAGAGCAACAAATTAGCCCCGAGCAGTACTTC. The encoded protein is CASSPLEQQISPEQYF. This chain uses TRBV4-1 with TRBJ2-7, with D unclear. The CDR3 extends over 16 amino acids. Germline loops: CDR1 MGHRA, CDR2 YSYEKL. V was cut by 4 bases and J by 6 bases, with 22 bases left in between.

The chain joins TRBV10-1 to TRBJ2-3, with 9 bases aligning to TRBD1. Germline loops: CDR1 WNHNN, CDR2 SYGVQD (reference sequence). The CDR3 runs to 14 residues. V dropped 5 bases and J dropped 2; count of bases not matched to a gene: 2. CDR3 DNA sequence: TGCGCCAGCAGTCGGACAGGGGACACAGATACGCAGTATTTT. Amino acids: CASSRTGDTDTQYF.

The chain is built from TRBV2 and TRBJ2-3; D is perhaps TRBD1 (5 bases). Germline V lookup: CDR1 SNHLY, CDR2 FYNNEI. This CDR3 comprises 16 residues. V was cut by 0 bases and J by 2 bases, with 12 bases left in between. In DNA form, the CDR3 reads TGTGCCAGCAGTGAAGCGCGGACACGCTCCACAGATACGCAGTATTTT. This sequence encodes CASSEARTRSTDTQYF.

The chain uses TRBV28 and TRBJ2-1; 10 bases fit TRBD2. V lost 7 bases to trimming and J lost 8 bases; unmatched junction nucleotides: 8. The CDR3 runs 14 residues. The germline V gene encodes CDR1 MDHEN and CDR2 SYDVKM. CDR3 sequence (DNA): TGTGCCAGCACCCCTAGCGGGAGTTGGGATGAGCAGTTCTTC. Amino acid sequence: CASTPSGSWDEQFF.

The rearrangement joins TRBV7-3 to TRBJ2-1, with TRBD2 identical over 14 bases. This CDR3 has 17 residues. Germline V gene data show CDR1 as SGHTA and CDR2 as FQGTGA. V lost 5 bases, J lost 4 bases, and 7 bases stayed unmatched. The chain's CDR3 is CASSPGTSGSSYNEQFF. CDR3 coding DNA: TGTGCCAGCAGCCCGGGGACTAGCGGGAGTAGTTACAATGAGCAGTTCTTC.

The chain links TRBV6-6 to TRBJ1-3; 7 positions agree with TRBD1. The trim removed 5 bases at V and 0 bases at J, leaving 4 bases unmatched. This CDR3 is 15 amino acids long. CDR1 MNHNY and CDR2 SVGAGI come from the germline V gene (reference sequence). CDR3 protein: CASSPGTASGNTIYF. The CDR3 coding sequence is TGTGCCAGCAGTCCGGGGACAGCCTCTGGAAACACCATATATTTT.

This chain connects TRBV5-1 to TRBJ2-5; TRBD1 agrees at 8 bases. CDR1 is SGHRS and CDR2 is YFSETQ in the germline V gene. This CDR3 has 15 amino acids. Losses at the gene ends were 9 bases for V and 2 bases for J; bases not matched to a gene: 12. This chain's CDR3 is CANQHTDRVQETQYF. The CDR3 DNA sequence: TGCGCCAACCAACATACGGACAGGGTGCAAGAGACCCAGTACTTC.

This chain connects TRBV18 to TRBJ2-7; unclear D gene. Germline V gene lookup returns CDR1 KGHSH and CDR2 LQKENI. V was pared by 4 bases and J by 0 bases, with 7 bases between. The CDR3 is made up of 13 amino acids. The CDR3 DNA sequence: TGTGCCAGCTCACTTCCCGGCTCCTACGAGCAGTACTTC. Its protein product is CASSLPGSYEQYF. Using reference TRBV18 and TRBJ2-7 for the parts outside the CDR3, the full variable domain is NAGVMQNPRHLVRRRGQEARLRCSPMKGHSHVYWYRQLPEEGLKFMVYLQKENIIDESGMPKERFSAEFPKEGPSILRIQQVVRGDSAAYFCASSLPGSYEQYFGPGTRLTVT.

CDR3 nucleotides: TGTGCCAGCAGTGACCTCTATGGCTACACCTTC. Translating it yields CASSDLYGYTF. The chain uses TRBV2 and TRBJ1-2; D uncertain. With 3 bases removed from V and 4 bases from J, the gap between germline ends came to 3 bases. Germline assignment: CDR1 SNHLY and CDR2 FYNNEI. The CDR3 contains 11 residues. The whole variable domain, remainder taken from reference TRBV2 and TRBJ1-2, is EPEVTQTPSHQVTQMGQEVILRCVPISNHLYFYWYRQILGQKVEFLVSFYNNEISEKSEIFDDQFSVERPDGSNFTLKIRSTKLEDSAMYFCASSDLYGYTFGSGTRLTVV.

Regarding this clone: An end of the junction does not agree with germline; a read error may underlie this. The J gene is TRBJ2-7, the V gene TRBV9; 9 bases align to TRBD2. The CDR3 loop spans 11 amino acids. Germline V gives CDR1 SGDLS, CDR2 YYNGEE. The CDR3: CARVAGDFWCF. The CDR3 bases are TGTGCTAGGGTAGCGGGAGATTTTTGGTGTTTC.

The table lists this clone with a count of one. The chain uses TRBV2 and TRBJ2-5; the D gene is possibly TRBD1 (8 bases). The CDR3 covers 13 residues. Trimming took off 11 bases at V and 5 bases at J, with 18 bases between the two ends. CDR1 SNHLY and CDR2 FYNNEI come from the germline V gene. The CDR3 coding sequence is TGTGCCGGGGCCTTACAGGGGGGGGAGACCCAGTACTTC. Translated: CAGALQGGETQYF.

The chain links TRBV30 to TRBJ2-1; TRBD2 agrees at 11 bases. The CDR3 has 17 residues. Germline V gene lookup returns CDR1 GTSNPN and CDR2 SVGIG (reference sequence). V dropped 2 bases and J dropped 8; count of bases not matched to a gene: 14. DNA for the CDR3: TGTGCCTGGAGTCCTCCCCCTCGTAGCGGGAGGGCCCATGAGCAGTTCTTC. Translating gives CAWSPPPRSGRAHEQFF.

This chain uses TRBV5-1 with TRBJ1-5, with 7 nucleotides matching TRBD1. This CDR3 contains 13 residues. CDR1 and CDR2 (germline): SGHRS, YFSETQ. V lost 0 bases and J lost 7; bases outside the gene matches: 1. The CDR3 spells CASSLGDSQPQHF. The CDR3 DNA reads as TGCGCCAGCAGCTTGGGGGACAGCCAGCCCCAGCATTTT.

This clone was seen a handful of times. The chain links TRBV27 to TRBJ2-7; the D is unclear. The length of the CDR3 is 13 residues. Germline V gene lookup returns CDR1 MNHEY and CDR2 SMNVEV (reference sequence). The V gene lost 5 bases and the J gene lost 3 bases, with 11 bases spanning the gap. The CDR3 region is CASSNNPIYEQYF. The CDR3, as DNA: TGTGCCAGCAGTAACAATCCGATCTACGAGCAGTACTTC.

The rearrangement joins TRBV5-5 to TRBJ1-2; 9 bases map to TRBD1. This CDR3 comprises 17 residues. Losses at the gene ends were 0 bases for V and 0 bases for J; bases not matched to a gene: 6. Germline assignment: CDR1 SGHKS and CDR2 YYEKEE (reference sequence). The CDR3 reads CASSLAGTGHTNYGYTF. The CDR3 DNA reads as TGTGCCAGCAGCTTGGCCGGGACAGGGCACACTAACTATGGCTACACCTTC.

This chain links TRBV10-3 with TRBJ1-2, with TRBD1 matching 10 bases. Germline V gene lookup returns CDR1 ENHRY and CDR2 SYGVKD. CDR3 length: 14 amino acids. The junction had 10 bases not matched to a gene; V was cut back by 10 bases and J by 5 bases. The CDR3 nucleotides read TGTGCCACGTCCGGGACAGGGGTGTGGTATGGCTACACCTTC. Translated, it gives CATSGTGVWYGYTF.

Only a few counts were recorded for this clone. The chain uses TRBV9 and TRBJ2-3, with TRBD2 matching over 7 bases. Germline trimming cut 0 bases from V and 6 bases from J; bases unmatched to any gene: 4. This CDR3 is built from 14 residues. Germline V CDR1 and CDR2: SGDLS, YYNGEE. The CDR3 spells CASSVGAGADTQYF. CDR3 DNA: TGTGCCAGCAGCGTAGGGGCGGGAGCGGATACGCAGTATTTT.

This chain uses TRBV4-1 with TRBJ1-1; possibly TRBD1 for D (5 bases). The CDR3 spans 15 residues. Trimming took off 4 bases at V and 1 base at J, with 13 bases between the two ends. CDR1 is MGHRA, CDR2 YSYEKL, per germline. The CDR3 region is CASSLGATPNTEAFF. The CDR3, as DNA: TGCGCCAGCAGCCTAGGGGCCACCCCGAACACTGAAGCTTTCTTT.

V is TRBV7-2 and J is TRBJ2-3; 9 bases line up with TRBD1. The CDR3 has 14 residues. J gave up 5 bases and V 5 bases, and 5 bases lay outside the gene matches. The V gene's germline CDR1 is SGHTA and CDR2 FQGNSA. As DNA, the CDR3 is TGTGCCAGCAGCGGGACAGGGTGGCAAGATACGCAGTATTTT. Its protein is CASSGTGWQDTQYF.

The CDR3 DNA reads TGCGCCAGCAGCTTCGACAGCATGAACACTGAAGCTTTCTTT. Translated: CASSFDSMNTEAFF. The V call is TRBV5-1, the J call TRBJ1-1; maybe TRBD1 (5 bases). Between the trimmed V and J ends, which lost 2 bases and 0 bases, there was a span of 8 bases. The CDR3 loop spans 14 amino acids. Germline CDR1 SGHRS, CDR2 YFSETQ.

This sequence joins TRBV6-6 and TRBJ2-7, with D tentatively TRBD1 (5 bases). V was clipped by 5 bases and J by 0 bases, with 11 bases between them. The CDR3 consists of 14 residues. CDR1 and CDR2 from the germline V gene are MNHNY and SVGAGI (reference sequence). The CDR3 nucleotides are TGTGCCAGCAGTAATACAGGTCCCTCCTACGAGCAGTACTTC. Translated, it gives CASSNTGPSYEQYF.

The chain combines TRBV4-2 with TRBJ2-5, with D perhaps matching TRBD2 (5 bases). This CDR3 region has 13 residues. Germline lookup yields CDR1 LGHNA and CDR2 YNFKEQ. V lost 2 bases to trimming and J lost 5 bases, with 9 bases between them. This CDR3 is CASSQTSRETQYF. CDR3 sequence (DNA): TGTGCCAGCAGCCAAACTAGTAGGGAGACCCAGTACTTC.

The V and J genes are TRBV7-8 and TRBJ1-5, with D maybe TRBD1 (6 bases). Between the trimmed V and J ends, which lost 10 bases and 1 base, there was a span of 14 bases. CDR1 is SGHVS and CDR2 is FQNEAQ in the germline V gene. The CDR3 spans 14 residues. The CDR3 region has the DNA TGTGCCACCAGGGGCCTTGACAGCAATCAGCCCCAGCATTTT. Residues: CATRGLDSNQPQHF.

This rearrangement joins TRBV7-6 to TRBJ2-7; tentative D call: TRBD1 (6 bases). The CDR3 contains 16 residues. From germline, CDR1 is SGHVS and CDR2 FNYEAQ. Trimming stripped 5 bases from V and 4 bases from J, with 21 bases between. The CDR3: CASSPRTAQTNYEQYF. The CDR3 DNA is TGTGCCAGCAGCCCTAGGACAGCACAAACTAATTACGAGCAGTACTTC. Together with reference TRBV7-6 and TRBJ2-7, the CDR3 gives the full variable domain: GAGVSQSPRYKVTKRGQDVALRCDPISGHVSLYWYRQALGQGPEFLTYFNYEAQQDKSGLPNDRFSAERPEGSISTLTIQRTEQRDSAMYRCASSPRTAQTNYEQYFGPGTRLTVT.

This sequence joins TRBV7-2 and TRBJ2-5; D is perhaps TRBD2 (6 bases). The end of the DNA is better explained by TRBJ2-7, so the J call may be wrong. CDR1 SGHTA and CDR2 FQGNSA come from the germline V gene. The CDR3 extends over 15 amino acids. This CDR3 reads CASSLAGGELYEQYF. The CDR3, as DNA: TGTGCCAGCAGCTTAGCGGGCGGGGAACTTTACGAGCAGTACTTC.

This chain uses TRBV7-9 with TRBJ1-2, with 7 bases lining up with TRBD1. Germline CDR1 SEHNR, CDR2 FQNEAQ (reference sequence). This CDR3 contains 15 residues. The ends lost 1 base at V and 8 bases at J; junction bases unmatched: 10. The CDR3: CASSLGMQGVYGYTF. In DNA, the CDR3 is TGTGCCAGCAGCTTAGGCATGCAGGGGGTTTACGGCTACACCTTC. The full variable domain, its missing parts supplied by reference TRBV7-9 and TRBJ1-2, is DTGVSQNPRHKITKRGQNVTFRCDPISEHNRLYWYRQTLGQGPEFLTYFQNEAQLEKSRLLSDRFSAERPKGSFSTLEIQRTEQGDSAMYLCASSLGMQGVYGYTFGSGTRLTVV.

The CDR3 reads CASSLDWNSPSNEQFF. CDR3 nucleotides: TGTGCCAGCAGCTTAGACTGGAACAGCCCCAGCAATGAGCAGTTCTTC. V usage is TRBV11-3 and J usage is TRBJ2-1; D not resolved. Trimming shortened V by 0 bases and J by 6 bases, and 15 bases separated the two germline ends. CDR1 SGHNT and CDR2 YENEEA come from the germline V gene. This CDR3 has 16 residues. Full variable domain (outside the CDR3, taken from reference TRBV11-3 and TRBJ2-1): EAGVVQSPRYKIIEKKQPVAFWCNPISGHNTLYWYLQNLGQGPELLIRYENEEAVDDSQLPKDRFSAERLKGVDSTLKIQPAELGDSAVYLCASSLDWNSPSNEQFFGPGTRLTVL.

The V gene is TRBV5-1, the J gene TRBJ1-1, with 8 bases aligning to TRBD1. The CDR3 loop spans 15 amino acids. Germline V gene sequence: CDR1 SGHRS, CDR2 YFSETQ. Trimming removed 2 bases from V and 2 bases from J; junction bases left unmatched: 5. In DNA form, the CDR3 reads TGCGCCAGCAGCTTAACGGCAGGGGGCAACACTGAAGCTTTCTTT. Amino acids: CASSLTAGGNTEAFF.

V and J are TRBV28 and TRBJ2-3; D is unclear. This CDR3 region has 14 residues. V was pared by 7 bases and J by 7 bases, with 18 bases between. Germline CDR1 reads MDHEN; CDR2 reads SYDVKM. This CDR3 is CASTAPKLVYTQYF. The CDR3 region has the DNA TGTGCCAGCACCGCCCCCAAACTTGTGTATACGCAGTATTTT.